The 24 T cell receptor beta chains listed next were all sequenced from one sample in a study of blood T cell repertoires in COVID-19. Repertoires were generated with immunoSEQ multiplex PCR, while TCRdb's copy carries only in-frame clones and drops some. The sample consists of a few hundred thousand clones, 87% of them appearing once. Material for sequencing was PBMCs or T cells enriched from blood (not recorded which). Receptors were obtained from a man between 18 and 35 years old with acute COVID-19.

The genes are TRBV18 and TRBJ2-2; TRBD1 aligns across 9 bases. Losses at the gene ends were 4 bases for V and 3 bases for J; bases not matched to a gene: 6. This CDR3 region has 16 residues. CDR1 is KGHSH, CDR2 LQKENI, per germline. In nucleotides, the CDR3 is TGTGCCAGCTCACTCGGACAGGGGATCGACACCGGGGAGCTGTTTTTT. Its translation is CASSLGQGIDTGELFF. The complete variable domain, with remaining parts taken from reference TRBV18 and TRBJ2-2, reads NAGVMQNPRHLVRRRGQEARLRCSPMKGHSHVYWYRQLPEEGLKFMVYLQKENIIDESGMPKERFSAEFPKEGPSILRIQQVVRGDSAAYFCASSLGQGIDTGELFFGEGSRLTVL.

The rearrangement uses TRBV28 and TRBJ2-7; 11 nucleotides match TRBD1. Germline-derived CDR1 and CDR2 are MDHEN and SYDVKM. The CDR3 loop spans 14 amino acids. With 6 bases clipped from V and 7 bases from J, the junction kept 8 bases outside the gene matches. The CDR3 region has the DNA TGTGCCAGCAGGGACCCGGACAGGGGGCAAGAGCAGTACTTC. Translated: CASRDPDRGQEQYF.

The V call is TRBV19, the J call TRBJ1-4; D not resolved. CDR1 is LNHDA and CDR2 is SQIVND in the germline V gene (reference sequence). V was pared by 5 bases and J by 0 bases, with 10 bases between. The CDR3 is 15 amino acids. The CDR3 DNA sequence: TGTGCCAGTAGTGAAGAGGCTGCAACTAATGAAAAACTGTTTTTT. Residues: CASSEEAATNEKLFF.

CDR3 amino acids: CASAGTHYEQYF. The DNA of the CDR3 is TGTGCCAGTGCCGGGACACATTACGAGCAGTACTTC. V is TRBV7-9 and J is TRBJ2-7; TRBD1 might be the D (6 bases). The ends were cut back, 9 bases at V and 4 bases at J, with 13 bases in the middle. This CDR3 spans 12 amino acids. Germline lookup yields CDR1 SEHNR and CDR2 FQNEAQ (reference sequence).

This sequence joins TRBV7-9 and TRBJ2-7; 7 positions agree with TRBD1. V shed 0 bases, J shed 0 bases, and the junction held 5 bases outside the gene matches. The germline CDR1 and CDR2 sequences are SEHNR and FQNEAQ (reference sequence). This CDR3 comprises 16 residues. The CDR3 DNA reads TGTGCCAGCAGCTTAGCAGGGGGCGAAAGCTCCTACGAGCAGTACTTC. This gives the protein CASSLAGGESSYEQYF.

The chain has TRBV7-9 and TRBJ2-4, with D perhaps matching TRBD1 (6 bases). In germline, CDR1 is SEHNR, CDR2 FQNEAQ (reference sequence). CDR3 length: 15 amino acids. Between the trimmed V and J ends, which lost 1 base and 9 bases, there was a span of 16 bases. CDR3 residues: CASSLVGRGEGIQYF. In DNA, the CDR3 is TGTGCCAGCAGCTTAGTCGGCAGGGGAGAGGGCATTCAGTACTTC.

V is TRBV30 and J is TRBJ1-4; D unclear. Trimming took 3 bases from V and 6 from J, leaving 14 bases between them. From germline, CDR1 is GTSNPN and CDR2 SVGIG (reference sequence). CDR3 length equals 14 residues. The CDR3 is CAWRQTRAHEKLFF. The CDR3 DNA sequence: TGTGCCTGGAGACAGACGCGGGCCCATGAAAAACTGTTTTTT.

This clone has just a few counts. The V call is TRBV19, the J call TRBJ2-7, with 8 positions matching TRBD2. This CDR3 is 14 amino acids long. V shed 5 bases, J shed 2 bases, and the junction held 5 bases outside the gene matches. Germline V gene lookup returns CDR1 LNHDA and CDR2 SQIVND (reference sequence). The CDR3 loop is CASSSQRGTYEQYF. CDR3 bases: TGTGCCAGTAGTTCACAGCGGGGGACCTACGAGCAGTACTTC.

This sequence joins TRBV2 and TRBJ1-1; 8 bases line up with TRBD1. Germline CDR1 and CDR2: SNHLY and FYNNEI. This CDR3 contains 14 residues. V trimming: 6 bases; J trimming: 3 bases; junction bases outside the gene matches: 6. The CDR3: CASSPDRAYTEAFF. CDR3 DNA sequence: TGTGCCAGCAGCCCGGACAGGGCCTACACTGAAGCTTTCTTT.

This clone appeared a single time. This chain links TRBV27 with TRBJ1-6; D might be TRBD1 (5 bases). Trimming removed 4 bases at V and 4 bases at J, with 14 bases between. Germline V gene sequence: CDR1 MNHEY, CDR2 SMNVEV (reference sequence). The length of the CDR3 is 16 residues. CDR3 sequence: CASSSGSSGYNSPLHF. In DNA form, the CDR3 reads TGTGCCAGCAGTTCCGGATCTTCAGGGTATAATTCACCCCTCCACTTT.

This chain uses TRBV6-5 with TRBJ1-3; D unresolved. CDR3 length: 14 amino acids. The germline V gene has CDR1 MNHEY and CDR2 SVGAGI. V lost 10 bases and J lost 2, with 15 bases in between. CDR3: CATSLAGPGNTIYF. In DNA, the CDR3 is TGTGCCACCTCACTAGCAGGACCTGGAAACACCATATATTTT.

The chain joins TRBV19 to TRBJ1-5; D may be TRBD1 (6 bases). The germline gives CDR1 LNHDA, CDR2 SQIVND (reference sequence). The CDR3 has 15 residues. Trimming removed 4 bases from V and 3 bases from J, with 13 bases in between. In nucleotides, the CDR3 is TGTGCCAGTAGTACCGCAGGGGCCACCAATCAGCCCCAGCATTTT. Translating gives CASSTAGATNQPQHF.

The V and J genes are TRBV6-2 or TRBV6-3 and TRBJ2-7; TRBD1 matches 7 bases. Trimming cost V 3 bases and J 2 bases; bases outside gene matches: 7. Germline V gene data show CDR1 as MNHEY and CDR2 as SVGEGT. The CDR3 extends over 15 amino acids. The CDR3 here is CASSYQGELTYEQYF. CDR3 in DNA: TGTGCCAGCAGTTATCAGGGGGAGCTAACCTACGAGCAGTACTTC.

This clone was counted between two and nine times. The chain combines TRBV19 with TRBJ1-1; 11 bases agree with TRBD1. The trim removed 9 bases at V and 1 base at J, leaving 7 bases unmatched. The germline CDR1 and CDR2 sequences are LNHDA and SQIVND (reference sequence). The CDR3 runs to 15 residues. The DNA of the CDR3 is TGTGCCAGCACCGGGACAGGGGGTGGGAACACTGAAGCTTTCTTT. Its translation is CASTGTGGGNTEAFF.

The chain employs TRBV13 and TRBJ1-3; D uncertain. This CDR3 contains 17 residues. V dropped 4 bases and J dropped 0 bases, with 16 bases sitting between them. Per the germline V gene, CDR1 is PRHDT and CDR2 is FYEKMQ (reference sequence). The CDR3: CASSSSTTGNSGNTIYF. In DNA, the CDR3 is TGTGCCAGCAGCTCGAGCACGACGGGGAACTCTGGAAACACCATATATTTT. Combining the CDR3 with reference TRBV13 and TRBJ1-3 gives the whole variable domain AAGVIQSPRHLIKEKRETATLKCYPIPRHDTVYWYQQGPGQDPQFLISFYEKMQSDKGSIPDRFSAQQFSDYHSELNMSSLELGDSALYFCASSSSTTGNSGNTIYFGEGSWLTVV.

The chain uses TRBV10-3 and TRBJ2-5; D perhaps matches TRBD2 (6 bases). V was clipped by 10 bases and J by 5 bases, with 14 bases between them. The CDR3 consists of 12 residues. Germline V lookup: CDR1 ENHRY, CDR2 SYGVKD. Here the CDR3 DNA reads TGTGCCACCGCCGGGGGTCGGGAGACCCAGTACTTC. Its translation is CATAGGRETQYF.

The rearrangement links TRBV4-2 to TRBJ2-7, with TRBD2 matching 7 bases. The CDR3 is 16 residues long. CDR1 is LGHNA, CDR2 YNFKEQ, per germline. The J segment lost 3 bases and the V segment lost 1 base, leaving 9 bases of the junction unmatched. The DNA for the CDR3 is TGTGCCAGCAGCCAAGGAGGTGCGGGAGTGGGCTACGAGCAGTACTTC. It translates to CASSQGGAGVGYEQYF.

This chain links TRBV19 with TRBJ1-2; the D is unclear. From germline, CDR1 is LNHDA and CDR2 SQIVND (reference sequence). Trimming took 3 bases from V and 2 from J, leaving 10 bases between them. This CDR3 region has 14 residues. CDR3 in DNA: TGTGCCAGTAGTATCTTTCCGGGGAACTATGGCTACACCTTC. Translated: CASSIFPGNYGYTF. Drawing the rest from reference TRBV19 and TRBJ1-2, the complete variable domain is DGGITQSPKYLFRKEGQNVTLSCEQNLNHDAMYWYRQDPGQGLRLIYYSQIVNDFQKGDIAEGYSVSREKKESFPLTVTSAQKNPTAFYLCASSIFPGNYGYTFGSGTRLTVV.

This chain links TRBV5-1 with TRBJ2-7, with 9 bases fitting TRBD2. Germline V gene data show CDR1 as SGHRS and CDR2 as YFSETQ. The length of the CDR3 is 18 residues. The junction had 21 bases not matched to a gene; V was cut back by 4 bases and J by 7 bases. CDR3 region: CASSPDPPSGRYPGEQYF. The CDR3 DNA is TGCGCCAGCAGCCCCGACCCCCCAAGCGGGAGGTACCCCGGAGAGCAGTACTTC.

The chain links TRBV4-3 to TRBJ2-7; 7 positions agree with TRBD1. The CDR3 spans 16 residues. Unmatched junction bases numbered 8, after V lost 2 bases and J lost 1 base. Germline V gives CDR1 LGHNA, CDR2 YSLEER. CDR3 sequence: CASSQTPGQPSYEQYF. Written as DNA, the CDR3 is TGCGCCAGCAGCCAAACTCCGGGACAGCCATCCTACGAGCAGTACTTC.

The chain combines TRBV13 with TRBJ2-7, with 7 bases identical to TRBD1. Germline CDR1 PRHDT, CDR2 FYEKMQ (reference sequence). V lost 5 bases to trimming and J lost 4 bases; unmatched junction nucleotides: 11. This CDR3 is built from 15 residues. CDR3 bases: TGTGCCAGCAGCGAGGGGGCCAGGGGCCCTTACGAGCAGTACTTC. Protein product: CASSEGARGPYEQYF. The full variable domain, with the rest looked up from reference TRBV13 and TRBJ2-7, is AAGVIQSPRHLIKEKRETATLKCYPIPRHDTVYWYQQGPGQDPQFLISFYEKMQSDKGSIPDRFSAQQFSDYHSELNMSSLELGDSALYFCASSEGARGPYEQYFGPGTRLTVT.

The rearrangement links TRBV7-8 to TRBJ2-5; 11 nucleotides align to TRBD2. Germline V gives CDR1 SGHVS, CDR2 FQNEAQ. The length of the CDR3 is 17 residues. After removal of 1 base from V and 5 bases from J, the junction contained 9 bases not matched to a gene. The DNA for the CDR3 is TGTGCCAGCAGCTTAGGGCTAACTAGCGGGAGTATGGAGACCCAGTACTTC. Protein: CASSLGLTSGSMETQYF.

This clone occurred a few times. The chain couples TRBV11-3 to TRBJ2-7; 10 bases map to TRBD2. This CDR3 has 16 amino acids. Trimming removed 5 bases from V and 2 bases from J; junction bases left unmatched: 9. Germline assignment: CDR1 SGHNT and CDR2 YENEEA. The CDR3 region is CASSTHLAGDPYEQYF. The CDR3 DNA follows: TGTGCCAGCAGCACCCATCTAGCGGGAGACCCCTACGAGCAGTACTTC.

This chain connects TRBV27 to TRBJ2-7; weak D call: TRBD1 (5 bases). V was clipped by 5 bases and J by 5 bases, with 19 bases between them. The CDR3 consists of 15 residues. Germline CDR1 and CDR2: MNHEY and SMNVEV (reference sequence). In nucleotides, the CDR3 is TGTGCCAGCAGTCCCGAAAGGGGCCGGGTGGACGAGCAGTACTTC. Its translation is CASSPERGRVDEQYF.